This TCR beta chain was documented in a study of blood T cell repertoires in COVID-19. On the study more broadly: Specimens from acute and convalescent COVID-19 originated in the United States, Italy and Spain.

Germline-derived CDR1 and CDR2 are MNHNS and SASEGT. This CDR3 has 16 amino acids. Trimming shortened V by 2 bases and J by 1 base, and 14 bases separated the two germline ends. Sequenced by immunoSEQ multiplex PCR; TCRdb stores in-frame clones only, minus some. The repertoire includes about 51,000 clones, around 87% of them detected once, and 5.5% to 7.5% sits in the top ten. This clone occurred a few times. Sequencing was performed on peripheral blood. The source of this sequence is a man aged 50-60 years with active COVID-19. The V call is TRBV6-1, the J call TRBJ1-2; unclear D gene. The CDR3 nucleotides read TGTGCCAGCAGTGAAAAAAGGGAGGTTCTTAACTATGGCTACACCTTC. It yields the protein CASSEKREVLNYGYTF.